A selection of T cell receptor beta chains follows, all from one sample in a study of T cells in Graves' hyperthyroidism and ophthalmopathy. A single record per CDR3 protein comes from TCRdb applying MiXCR to the multiplex PCR reads. The table lists around 580,000 distinct CDR3 sequences, about 43% of them singletons. The sample comprised peripheral blood or thyroid tissue (not recorded which). The receptors come from a woman aged 18-30 years with Graves' hyperthyroidism. Each CDR3 is given with its conserved first and last residue. D genes are given only for firm matches. The size field is filled for only some rows; it gives once, few, many or a size class.

cdr3_nt: TGCAGTGCTAGAGCTTCGACTAGCGGGAGGGCCGGGGAGCTGTTTTTT
cdr3_aa: CSARASTSGRAGELFF
j_call: TRBJ2-2
clone_size: .
v_call: TRBV20-1
d_call: TRBD2

cdr3_nt: TGCAGCGTTGAAGAAAGGACCTATGGCTACACTGAAGCTTTCTTT
cdr3_aa: CSVEERTYGYTEAFF
j_call: TRBJ1-1
clone_size: .
v_call: TRBV29-1
d_call: .

cdr3_nt: TGTGCCACAAGAGGGGACGGAAGCTCCTACAATGAGCAGTTCTTC
cdr3_aa: CATRGDGSSYNEQFF
j_call: TRBJ2-1
clone_size: few
v_call: TRBV24-1
d_call: .

cdr3_nt: TGTGCCAGCAGCCAAGATGACCCGTCCTATGGCTACACCATATATTTT
cdr3_aa: CASSQDDPSYGYTIYF
j_call: TRBJ1-3
clone_size: .
v_call: TRBV14
d_call: .

cdr3_nt: TGTGCCAGCAGCTTAGTTACTAGCGAGAACACCGGGGAGCTGTTTTTT
cdr3_aa: CASSLVTSENTGELFF
j_call: TRBJ2-2
clone_size: many
v_call: TRBV11-2
d_call: TRBD2

cdr3_nt: TGTGCCATCAGTGAGACCCGTGGCGTAAACACCATATATTTT
cdr3_aa: CAISETRGVNTIYF
j_call: TRBJ1-3
clone_size: .
v_call: TRBV10-3
d_call: .

cdr3_nt: TGTGCCAGCAGTTACTCCGGACTTTCCTACGAGCAGTACTTC
cdr3_aa: CASSYSGLSYEQYF
j_call: TRBJ2-7
clone_size: many
v_call: TRBV12-3/TRBV12-4
d_call: .

cdr3_nt: TGTGCCAGCAGCTTACAGGGGGCCTGGACTGAAGCTTTCTTT
cdr3_aa: CASSLQGAWTEAFF
j_call: TRBJ1-1
clone_size: many
v_call: TRBV7-2
d_call: TRBD1

cdr3_nt: TGTGCCAGCAGCTTACACGGTCAGAACGAGCAGTACTTC
cdr3_aa: CASSLHGQNEQYF
j_call: TRBJ2-7
clone_size: many
v_call: TRBV9
d_call: .

cdr3_nt: TGTGCCAGCAGTGAGTACAGCCAGAATGAAAAACTGTTTTTT
cdr3_aa: CASSEYSQNEKLFF
j_call: TRBJ1-4
clone_size: many
v_call: TRBV6-1
d_call: .

cdr3_nt: TGTGCCAGTTCTCGTGGGTTCGGCAATCAGCCCCAGCATTTT
cdr3_aa: CASSRGFGNQPQHF
j_call: TRBJ1-5
clone_size: many
v_call: TRBV19
d_call: .

cdr3_nt: TGTGCCAGTAGTCTCAGGGGCGGTAATGAGCAGTTCTTC
cdr3_aa: CASSLRGGNEQFF
j_call: TRBJ2-1
clone_size: few
v_call: TRBV19
d_call: .

cdr3_nt: TGCAGCGTTGAACCACTAGCGGGTTCTAGCACAGATACGCAGTATTTT
cdr3_aa: CSVEPLAGSSTDTQYF
j_call: TRBJ2-3
clone_size: many
v_call: TRBV29-1
d_call: TRBD2

cdr3_nt: TGTGCCAGCAGTGAAACAACGGACGACGGTTCGACGCAGTATTTT
cdr3_aa: CASSETTDDGSTQYF
j_call: TRBJ2-3
clone_size: .
v_call: TRBV2
d_call: .

cdr3_nt: TGCAGCGTGCATGGGACAGGGGGTCCCCAAGAGACCCAGTACTTC
cdr3_aa: CSVHGTGGPQETQYF
j_call: TRBJ2-5
clone_size: .
v_call: TRBV29-1
d_call: TRBD1

cdr3_nt: TGCGCCAGCAGCCAAGATCAGCAGGGGGTCGGGAGCAATCAGCCCCAGCATTTT
cdr3_aa: CASSQDQQGVGSNQPQHF
j_call: TRBJ1-5
clone_size: many
v_call: TRBV4-1
d_call: TRBD1

cdr3_nt: TGCGCCAGCGCCCGAACTAGCGGACTCACAGATACGCAGTATTTT
cdr3_aa: CASARTSGLTDTQYF
j_call: TRBJ2-3
clone_size: .
v_call: TRBV10-2
d_call: TRBD2

cdr3_nt: .
cdr3_aa: CASSVGQGNNEQFF
j_call: TRBJ1-1
clone_size: .
v_call: TRBV2
d_call: .

cdr3_nt: TGCAGTGCTAGAGATGAAGCGGGGGGAGCCAAAAACATTCAGTACTTC
cdr3_aa: CSARDEAGGAKNIQYF
j_call: TRBJ2-4
clone_size: .
v_call: TRBV20-1
d_call: TRBD2

cdr3_nt: TGTGCCAGCAGCCAAGATCGGGGGGGCAACACCGGGGAGCTGTTTTTT
cdr3_aa: CASSQDRGGNTGELFF
j_call: TRBJ2-2
clone_size: many
v_call: TRBV4-2
d_call: TRBD2

cdr3_nt: TGCAGCGTGAGTGGGCTAGCGGGGTTTAATGAAGCCTTCTTT
cdr3_aa: CSVSGLAGFNEAFF
j_call: TRBJ1-1
clone_size: .
v_call: TRBV29-1
d_call: .

cdr3_nt: TGCAGTGCTAGGGGCCTGGGGGCAGAAGGCTACACCTTC
cdr3_aa: CSARGLGAEGYTF
j_call: TRBJ1-2
clone_size: many
v_call: TRBV20-1
d_call: .

cdr3_nt: TGTGCCAGTAGTGCCACAGGGAGGGGCAATCAGCCCCAGCATTTT
cdr3_aa: CASSATGRGNQPQHF
j_call: TRBJ1-5
clone_size: many
v_call: TRBV19
d_call: .

cdr3_nt: TGTGCCAGCAGCCAAGATTTCGGACGTAGCAGCTACGAGCAGTACTTC
cdr3_aa: CASSQDFGRSSYEQYF
j_call: TRBJ2-7
clone_size: few
v_call: TRBV4-2
d_call: .

cdr3_nt: TGTCCCAGCAGCTTGAGTCCAGGCACCAATCAGCCCCAGCATTTT
cdr3_aa: CPSSLSPGTNQPQHF
j_call: TRBJ1-5
clone_size: many
v_call: TRBV7-6
d_call: .

cdr3_nt: TGCAGTGTTAGGACGGACACCTTC
cdr3_aa: CSVRTDTF
j_call: TRBJ1-2
clone_size: .
v_call: TRBV20-1
d_call: .

cdr3_nt: TGTGCCAGCAGTGAACCCCATCAAGAGACCCAGTACTTC
cdr3_aa: CASSEPHQETQYF
j_call: TRBJ2-5
clone_size: few
v_call: TRBV2
d_call: .

cdr3_nt: TGTGCCACCAGTGATTTTGACAGGGGCAGGACAGATACGCAGTTCTTC
cdr3_aa: CATSDFDRGRTDTQFF
j_call: TRBJ2-1
clone_size: .
v_call: TRBV24-1
d_call: TRBD1

cdr3_nt: TGCAGTGCCGGCATGGCGGGAGCCATGGACGAGCAGTACTTC
cdr3_aa: CSAGMAGAMDEQYF
j_call: TRBJ2-7
clone_size: many
v_call: TRBV20-1
d_call: TRBD2

cdr3_nt: TGTGCCAGCAGCGCGAGGGACAGTTTCCACGAGCAGTACTTC
cdr3_aa: CASSARDSFHEQYF
j_call: TRBJ2-7
clone_size: many
v_call: TRBV7-9
d_call: TRBD1

cdr3_nt: TGCAGTGGGCGAGGGCAGACACAGCCTAACTATGGCTACACCTTC
cdr3_aa: CSGRGQTQPNYGYTF
j_call: TRBJ1-2
clone_size: .
v_call: TRBV20-1
d_call: .

cdr3_nt: TGTGCCAGCGGAAAGGGGCCTCAAGAGACCCAGTACTTC
cdr3_aa: CASGKGPQETQYF
j_call: TRBJ2-5
clone_size: .
v_call: TRBV6-1
d_call: .

cdr3_nt: TGTGCCAGCACCCCCACCGACTGGAGGCTCGGTCGCACCTTC
cdr3_aa: CASTPTDWRLGRTF
j_call: TRBJ1-2
clone_size: .
v_call: TRBV7-2
d_call: .

cdr3_nt: TGCAGTGCTGAGAGGGGGACTAGCGGGAACCACCAAGAGACCCAGTACTTC
cdr3_aa: CSAERGTSGNHQETQYF
j_call: TRBJ2-5
clone_size: many
v_call: TRBV20-1
d_call: TRBD2

cdr3_nt: TGTGCCAGCAGCTTGGAGCCGGGACAGGGCTCTGGAGACACCATATATTTT
cdr3_aa: CASSLEPGQGSGDTIYF
j_call: TRBJ1-3
clone_size: .
v_call: TRBV5-4
d_call: TRBD1

cdr3_nt: TGTGCCAGCAGCTTGGAAGCTAGCGGGGGATCCTCCAAGCAGTACTTC
cdr3_aa: CASSLEASGGSSKQYF
j_call: TRBJ2-7
clone_size: many
v_call: TRBV5-8
d_call: TRBD2

cdr3_nt: TGTGCCAGCAGCTGGGGGAGGGGAGACACCTTC
cdr3_aa: CASSWGRGDTF
j_call: TRBJ1-2
clone_size: once
v_call: TRBV7-3
d_call: .

cdr3_nt: TGTGCCACCGGGGACAGCTTAAGGGATACGCAGTATTTT
cdr3_aa: CATGDSLRDTQYF
j_call: TRBJ2-3
clone_size: many
v_call: TRBV24-1
d_call: TRBD1

cdr3_nt: TGTGCCAGCAGTTTGGGGGGGAGCCCCTCCTACGAGCAGTACTTC
cdr3_aa: CASSLGGSPSYEQYF
j_call: TRBJ2-7
clone_size: .
v_call: TRBV2
d_call: TRBD2

cdr3_nt: TGTGCCAGCAGCGTCAGTGGACTAAGCGGGAGGGCCCAGTACTTC
cdr3_aa: CASSVSGLSGRAQYF
j_call: TRBJ2-5
clone_size: .
v_call: TRBV9
d_call: TRBD2

cdr3_nt: TGTGCCAACAGCTTAGTTAGCGGGCTAGCGGGAACAGAGACCCAGTACTTC
cdr3_aa: CANSLVSGLAGTETQYF
j_call: TRBJ2-5
clone_size: .
v_call: TRBV11-2
d_call: TRBD2

cdr3_nt: TGTGCCAGCAGCTTAGGGGGACAGACGACTAACTATGGCTACACCTTC
cdr3_aa: CASSLGGQTTNYGYTF
j_call: TRBJ1-2
clone_size: many
v_call: TRBV7-2
d_call: TRBD1

cdr3_nt: TGCAGTGCTAGAGGGACTAGCGGGAGCACATCCTACGAGCAGTACTTC
cdr3_aa: CSARGTSGSTSYEQYF
j_call: TRBJ2-7
clone_size: once
v_call: TRBV20-1
d_call: TRBD2

cdr3_nt: TGTGCCAGCAGTTCCACGACGGGAAACTATGGCTACACCGGGGAGCTGTTTTTT
cdr3_aa: CASSSTTGNYGYTGELFF
j_call: TRBJ2-2
clone_size: .
v_call: TRBV12-3/TRBV12-4
d_call: .

cdr3_nt: TGTGCCAGCAGCTGGCCCGACACGGGGTTC
cdr3_aa: CASSWPDTGF
j_call: TRBJ1-2
clone_size: many
v_call: TRBV7-9
d_call: .

cdr3_nt: TGCAGTGCCAGTAGTCAACTAGCGGACCAAGAGACCCAGTACTTC
cdr3_aa: CSASSQLADQETQYF
j_call: TRBJ2-5
clone_size: .
v_call: TRBV20-1
d_call: TRBD2

cdr3_nt: TGTGCTAGAGCTCCGTCGGGCGGGAGCCCCTACGAGCAGTACTTC
cdr3_aa: CARAPSGGSPYEQYF
j_call: TRBJ2-7
clone_size: .
v_call: TRBV7-6
d_call: TRBD2

cdr3_nt: TGTGCCAGCAGTGCCATAGGGGCCAACACTGAAGCTTTCTTT
cdr3_aa: CASSAIGANTEAFF
j_call: TRBJ1-1
clone_size: many
v_call: TRBV6-1
d_call: .

cdr3_nt: TGTGCCAGCAGTGAGGACTTACGGGATGAGCAGCCCCAGCATTTT
cdr3_aa: CASSEDLRDEQPQHF
j_call: TRBJ1-5
clone_size: .
v_call: TRBV2
d_call: .

cdr3_nt: TGTGCCAGCTCACCACTAGCGGGCAGGTACGAGCAGTACTTC
cdr3_aa: CASSPLAGRYEQYF
j_call: TRBJ2-7
clone_size: .
v_call: TRBV18
d_call: TRBD2

cdr3_nt: TGCGCCAGCAGCCGGGGTTCCCTAAGCAATCAGCCCCAGCATTTT
cdr3_aa: CASSRGSLSNQPQHF
j_call: TRBJ1-5
clone_size: many
v_call: TRBV4-1
d_call: .

cdr3_nt: TGTGCCAGCAGTCGGACTGCTGCTAGGGACACCTATCAGCCCCAGCATTTT
cdr3_aa: CASSRTAARDTYQPQHF
j_call: TRBJ1-5
clone_size: many
v_call: TRBV27
d_call: .

cdr3_nt: TGTGCCAGCAGCGTAGGAACAATGGCGGAGCTGTTTTTT
cdr3_aa: CASSVGTMAELFF
j_call: TRBJ2-2
clone_size: .
v_call: TRBV9
d_call: .

cdr3_nt: TGCAGTGCTAGACAGGTGGAGGGTTATTCACCCCTCCACTTT
cdr3_aa: CSARQVEGYSPLHF
j_call: TRBJ1-6
clone_size: many
v_call: TRBV20-1
d_call: .

cdr3_nt: TGTGCCAGTAGTAGGAATTCAGGGCTCAATCAGCCCCAGCATTTT
cdr3_aa: CASSRNSGLNQPQHF
j_call: TRBJ1-5
clone_size: few
v_call: TRBV19
d_call: .

cdr3_nt: TGTGCCAGCAGTGCACAACTAACCTCCTACGAGCAGTACTTC
cdr3_aa: CASSAQLTSYEQYF
j_call: TRBJ2-7
clone_size: many
v_call: TRBV6-1
d_call: .

cdr3_nt: TGTGCCAGCAGTTTTACAGGTCCCGGCGAGCAGTACTTC
cdr3_aa: CASSFTGPGEQYF
j_call: TRBJ2-7
clone_size: many
v_call: TRBV27
d_call: .

cdr3_nt: TGTGCCAGCAGCCCCTATAGACAGGGAGATGGCTACACCTTC
cdr3_aa: CASSPYRQGDGYTF
j_call: TRBJ1-2
clone_size: many
v_call: TRBV11-2
d_call: TRBD1

cdr3_nt: TGCAGCGTTCCTACAGGGTCCCTCAATCAGCCCCAGCATTTT
cdr3_aa: CSVPTGSLNQPQHF
j_call: TRBJ1-5
clone_size: many
v_call: TRBV29-1
d_call: .

cdr3_nt: TGCAGTGCCGCCGAACTAGCGGGACAAGAGACCCAGTACTTC
cdr3_aa: CSAAELAGQETQYF
j_call: TRBJ2-5
clone_size: many
v_call: TRBV20-1
d_call: TRBD2